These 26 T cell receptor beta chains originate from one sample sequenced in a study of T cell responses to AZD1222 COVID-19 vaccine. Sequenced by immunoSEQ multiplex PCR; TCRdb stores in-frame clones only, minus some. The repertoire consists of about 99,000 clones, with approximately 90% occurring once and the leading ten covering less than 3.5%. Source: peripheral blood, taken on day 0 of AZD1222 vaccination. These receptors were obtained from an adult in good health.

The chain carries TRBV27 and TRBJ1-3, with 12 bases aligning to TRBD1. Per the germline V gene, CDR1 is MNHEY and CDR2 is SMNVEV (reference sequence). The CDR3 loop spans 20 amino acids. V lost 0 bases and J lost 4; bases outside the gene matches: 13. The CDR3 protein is CASSLSAWDRGLPQGNTIYF. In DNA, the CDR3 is TGTGCCAGCAGTTTATCGGCCTGGGACAGGGGGCTACCACAGGGAAACACCATATATTTT.

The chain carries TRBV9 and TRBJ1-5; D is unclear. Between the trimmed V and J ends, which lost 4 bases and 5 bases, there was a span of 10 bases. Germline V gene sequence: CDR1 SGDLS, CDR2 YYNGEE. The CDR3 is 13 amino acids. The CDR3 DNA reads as TGTGCCAGCAGCCCCGGCGGTGATCAGCCCCAGCATTTT. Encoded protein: CASSPGGDQPQHF.

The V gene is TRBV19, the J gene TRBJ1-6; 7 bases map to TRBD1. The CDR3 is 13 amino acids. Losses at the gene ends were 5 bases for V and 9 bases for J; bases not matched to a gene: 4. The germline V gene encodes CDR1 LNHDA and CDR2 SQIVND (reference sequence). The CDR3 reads CASSGTASSPLHF. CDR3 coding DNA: TGTGCCAGTAGTGGGACAGCGAGTTCACCCCTCCACTTT. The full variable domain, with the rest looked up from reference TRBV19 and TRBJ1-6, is DGGITQSPKYLFRKEGQNVTLSCEQNLNHDAMYWYRQDPGQGLRLIYYSQIVNDFQKGDIAEGYSVSREKKESFPLTVTSAQKNPTAFYLCASSGTASSPLHFGNGTRLTVT.

CDR3 bases: TGTGCCAGCAGCCCCGGGACCCACACTGAAGCTTTCTTT. It is translated as CASSPGTHTEAFF. The V call is TRBV7-6, the J call TRBJ1-1; perhaps TRBD1 as D (5 bases). Looked up from germline, CDR1 is SGHVS and CDR2 is FNYEAQ. The CDR3 runs 13 residues. V lost 5 bases and J lost 3, with 10 bases in between.

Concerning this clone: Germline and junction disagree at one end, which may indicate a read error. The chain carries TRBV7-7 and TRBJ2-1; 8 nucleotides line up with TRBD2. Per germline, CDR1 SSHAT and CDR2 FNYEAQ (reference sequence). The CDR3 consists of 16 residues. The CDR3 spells CASSLGREGQSNEQFF. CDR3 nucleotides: TGTGCTAGCAGCTTAGGCCGGGAGGGCCAGAGCAATGAGCAGTTCTTC.

The CDR3 loop is CASREGGNEAFF. For the CDR3, the DNA is TGTGCCAGTCGCGAGGGCGGCAATGAAGCTTTCTTT. V gene TRBV27 combines with J gene TRBJ1-1, with no clear D. This CDR3 region has 12 residues. Trimming removed 9 bases from V and 7 bases from J, with 15 bases in between. Germline V gene lookup returns CDR1 MNHEY and CDR2 SMNVEV (reference sequence).

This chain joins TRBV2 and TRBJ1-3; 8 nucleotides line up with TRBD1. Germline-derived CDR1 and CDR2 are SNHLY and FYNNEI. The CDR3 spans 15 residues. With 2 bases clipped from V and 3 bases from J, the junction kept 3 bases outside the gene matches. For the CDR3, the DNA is TGTGCCAGCAGTGAACAGGGGGCCAGTGGAAACACCATATATTTT. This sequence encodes CASSEQGASGNTIYF.

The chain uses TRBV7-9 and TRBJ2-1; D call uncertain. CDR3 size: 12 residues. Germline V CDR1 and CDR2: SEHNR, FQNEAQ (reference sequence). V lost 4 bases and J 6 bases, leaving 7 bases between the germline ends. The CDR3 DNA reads TGTGCCAGCAGCTCAGACCCCAATGAGCAGTTCTTC. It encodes CASSSDPNEQFF.

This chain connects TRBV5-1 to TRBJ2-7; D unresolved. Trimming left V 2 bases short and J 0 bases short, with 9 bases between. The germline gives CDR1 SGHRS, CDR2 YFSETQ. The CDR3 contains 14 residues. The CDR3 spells CASSLWTSSYEQYF. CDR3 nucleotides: TGCGCCAGCAGCTTATGGACCAGCTCCTACGAGCAGTACTTC.

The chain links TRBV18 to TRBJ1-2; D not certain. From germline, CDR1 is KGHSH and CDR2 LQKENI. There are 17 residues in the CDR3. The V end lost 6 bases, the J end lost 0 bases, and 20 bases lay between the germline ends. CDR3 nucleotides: TGTGCCAGCTCCTCCCTCGATCTCCAGGCCTCTAACTATGGCTACACCTTC. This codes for CASSSLDLQASNYGYTF.

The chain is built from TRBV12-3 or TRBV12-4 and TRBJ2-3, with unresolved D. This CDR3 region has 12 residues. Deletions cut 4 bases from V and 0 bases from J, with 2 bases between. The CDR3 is CASSYSTDTQYF. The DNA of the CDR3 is TGTGCCAGCAGTTACAGCACAGATACGCAGTATTTT.

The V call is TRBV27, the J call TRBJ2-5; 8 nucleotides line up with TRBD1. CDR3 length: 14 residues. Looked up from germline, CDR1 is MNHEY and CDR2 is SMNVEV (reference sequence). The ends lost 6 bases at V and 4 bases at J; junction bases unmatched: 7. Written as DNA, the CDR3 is TGTGCCAGCAGCTCCCCGGGACAGGCAGAGACCCAGTACTTC. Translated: CASSSPGQAETQYF.

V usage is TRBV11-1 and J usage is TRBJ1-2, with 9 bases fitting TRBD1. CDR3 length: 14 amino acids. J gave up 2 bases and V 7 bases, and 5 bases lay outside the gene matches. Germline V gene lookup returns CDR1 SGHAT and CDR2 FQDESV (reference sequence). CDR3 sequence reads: CASTPDRGNYGYTF. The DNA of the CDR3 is TGTGCCAGCACCCCGGACAGGGGAAACTATGGCTACACCTTC.

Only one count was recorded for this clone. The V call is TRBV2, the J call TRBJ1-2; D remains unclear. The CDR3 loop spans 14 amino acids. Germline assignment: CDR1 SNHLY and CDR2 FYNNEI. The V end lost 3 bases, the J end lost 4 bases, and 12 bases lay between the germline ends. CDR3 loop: CASSDRPEGYGYTF. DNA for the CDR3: TGTGCCAGCAGTGATCGGCCGGAAGGCTATGGCTACACCTTC. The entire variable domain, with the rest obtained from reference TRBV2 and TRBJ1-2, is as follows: EPEVTQTPSHQVTQMGQEVILRCVPISNHLYFYWYRQILGQKVEFLVSFYNNEISEKSEIFDDQFSVERPDGSNFTLKIRSTKLEDSAMYFCASSDRPEGYGYTFGSGTRLTVV.

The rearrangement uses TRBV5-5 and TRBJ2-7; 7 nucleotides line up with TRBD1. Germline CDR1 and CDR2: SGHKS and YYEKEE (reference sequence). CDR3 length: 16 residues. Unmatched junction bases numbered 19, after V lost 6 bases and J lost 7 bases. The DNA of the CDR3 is TGTGCCAGCAACTTCCTTCGGGGTGAGGGGGCGGAGGAGCAGTACGTC. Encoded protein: CASNFLRGEGAEEQYV.

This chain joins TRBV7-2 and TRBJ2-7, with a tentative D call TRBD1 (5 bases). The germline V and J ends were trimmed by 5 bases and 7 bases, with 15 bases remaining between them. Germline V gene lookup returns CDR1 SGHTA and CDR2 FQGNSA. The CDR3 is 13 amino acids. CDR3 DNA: TGTGCCAGCAGCAAAATAAGGGGTCGGGAGCAGTACTTC. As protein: CASSKIRGREQYF.

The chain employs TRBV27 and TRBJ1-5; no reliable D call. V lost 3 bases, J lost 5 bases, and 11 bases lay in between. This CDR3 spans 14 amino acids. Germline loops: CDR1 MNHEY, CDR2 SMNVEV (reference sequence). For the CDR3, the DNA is TGTGCCAGCAGTTTGTCAGGACCCGATCAGCCCCAGCATTTT. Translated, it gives CASSLSGPDQPQHF.

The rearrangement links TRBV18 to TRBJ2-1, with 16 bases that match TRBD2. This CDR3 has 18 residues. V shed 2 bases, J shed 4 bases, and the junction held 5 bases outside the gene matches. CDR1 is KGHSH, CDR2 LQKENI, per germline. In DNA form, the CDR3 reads TGTGCCAGCTCACCATCCCCGGGACTAGCGGGAGGGTACAATGAGCAGTTCTTC. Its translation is CASSPSPGLAGGYNEQFF.

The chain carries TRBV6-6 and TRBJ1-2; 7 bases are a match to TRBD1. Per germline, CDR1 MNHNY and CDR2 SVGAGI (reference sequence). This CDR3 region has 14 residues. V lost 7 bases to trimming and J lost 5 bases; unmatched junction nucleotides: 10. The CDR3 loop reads CASTLGGGEYGYTF. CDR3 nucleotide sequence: TGTGCCAGCACCCTGGGAGGGGGCGAGTATGGCTACACCTTC.

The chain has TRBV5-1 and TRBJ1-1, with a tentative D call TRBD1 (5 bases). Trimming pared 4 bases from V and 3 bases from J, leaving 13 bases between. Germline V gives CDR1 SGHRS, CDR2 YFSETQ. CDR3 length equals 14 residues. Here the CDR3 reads CASSQTVRDTEAFF. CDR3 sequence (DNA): TGCGCCAGCAGCCAGACAGTAAGGGACACTGAAGCTTTCTTT. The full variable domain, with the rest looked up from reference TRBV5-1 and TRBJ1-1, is KAGVTQTPRYLIKTRGQQVTLSCSPISGHRSVSWYQQTPGQGLQFLFEYFSETQRNKGNFPGRFSGRQFSNSRSEMNVSTLELGDSALYLCASSQTVRDTEAFFGQGTRLTVV.

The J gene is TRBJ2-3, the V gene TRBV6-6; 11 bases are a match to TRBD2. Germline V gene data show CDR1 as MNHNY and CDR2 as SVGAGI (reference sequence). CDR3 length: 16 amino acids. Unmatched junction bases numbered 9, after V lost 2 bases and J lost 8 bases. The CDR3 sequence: CASSYNSGRVVATQYF. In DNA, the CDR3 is TGTGCCAGCAGTTACAATAGCGGGAGGGTAGTGGCTACGCAGTATTTT.

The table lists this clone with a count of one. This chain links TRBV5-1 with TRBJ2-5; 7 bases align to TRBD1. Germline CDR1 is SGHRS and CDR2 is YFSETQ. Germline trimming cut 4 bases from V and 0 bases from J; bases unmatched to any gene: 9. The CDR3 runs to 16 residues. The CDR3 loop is CASSLTGQSNQETQYF. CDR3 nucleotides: TGCGCCAGCAGCCTCACGGGACAGAGTAACCAAGAGACCCAGTACTTC.

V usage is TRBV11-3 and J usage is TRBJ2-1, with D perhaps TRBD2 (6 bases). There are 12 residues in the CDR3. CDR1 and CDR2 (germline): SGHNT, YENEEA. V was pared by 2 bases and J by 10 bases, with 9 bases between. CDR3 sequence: CASSLRSGEQFF. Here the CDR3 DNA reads TGTGCCAGCAGCTTAAGAAGCGGGGAGCAGTTCTTC.

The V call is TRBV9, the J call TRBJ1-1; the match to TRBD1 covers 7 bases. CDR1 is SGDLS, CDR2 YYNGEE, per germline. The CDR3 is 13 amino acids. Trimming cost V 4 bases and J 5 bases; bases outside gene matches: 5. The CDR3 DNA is TGTGCCAGCAGCCCACAGGGGATGACTGAAGCTTTCTTT. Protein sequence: CASSPQGMTEAFF.

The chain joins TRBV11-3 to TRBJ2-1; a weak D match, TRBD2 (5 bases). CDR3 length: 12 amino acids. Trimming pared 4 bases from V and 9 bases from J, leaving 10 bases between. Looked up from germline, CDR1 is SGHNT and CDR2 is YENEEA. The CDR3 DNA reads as TGTGCCAGCAGCTACATCCGGGGTGAGCAGTTCTTC. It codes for CASSYIRGEQFF.

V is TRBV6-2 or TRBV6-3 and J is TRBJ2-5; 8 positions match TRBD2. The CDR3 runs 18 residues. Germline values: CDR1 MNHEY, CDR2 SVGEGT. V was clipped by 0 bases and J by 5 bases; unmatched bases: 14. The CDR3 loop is CASSYSFGGGTLRETQYF. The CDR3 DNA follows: TGTGCCAGCAGTTACTCCTTCGGGGGGGGCACCCTGAGGGAGACCCAGTACTTC.